This passage covers 32 T cell receptor beta chains from one sample sequenced in a study of T cells in Graves' hyperthyroidism and ophthalmopathy. Amplified regions were TCR beta CDR3 sequences from RNA transcripts. An initial round of RT-PCR targeting the TCR CDR3 relied on the HTBI primer set. Each CDR3 protein gets one entry after TCRdb re-called the multiplex PCR reads with MiXCR. The profile shows fewer than 400,000 distinct CDR3 sequences, over 12% of them singletons. The sequenced material came from blood. The receptors come from a middle-aged man with Graves' ophthalmopathy.

This clonotype was seen at least ten times. The rearrangement joins TRBV20-1 to TRBJ2-1, with D possibly being TRBD2 (5 bases). With 3 bases removed from V and 6 bases from J, the gap between germline ends came to 15 bases. CDR3 length equals 14 residues. CDR1 and CDR2 from the germline V gene are DFQATT and SNEGSKA (reference sequence). The CDR3 reads CSASPPRTGNEQFF. The CDR3 DNA sequence: TGCAGTGCTAGTCCACCCCGGACTGGCAATGAGCAGTTCTTC.

The table lists this clonotype with a few counts. The V call is TRBV25-1, the J call TRBJ1-4; D remains unclear. The V end lost 6 bases, the J end lost 5 bases, and 19 bases lay between the germline ends. CDR3 length equals 16 residues. Per the germline V gene, CDR1 is MGHDK and CDR2 is SYGVNS. The CDR3 DNA is TGTGCCAGCAGCCCATCTAGGGCCGCCACAAATGAAAAACTGTTTTTT. Translation gives CASSPSRAATNEKLFF.

This clonotype was counted many times. This chain links TRBV2 with TRBJ1-2; D remains unclear. The CDR3 spans 12 residues. V dropped 3 bases and J dropped 5 bases, with 7 bases sitting between them. CDR1 SNHLY and CDR2 FYNNEI come from the germline V gene. DNA for the CDR3: TGTGCCAGCAGTGACGGGCAATATGGCTACACCTTC. Amino acids: CASSDGQYGYTF.

V is TRBV7-9 and J is TRBJ1-5; D uncertain. The germline CDR1 and CDR2 sequences are SEHNR and FQNEAQ (reference sequence). The germline V and J ends were trimmed by 5 bases and 9 bases, with 14 bases remaining between them. CDR3 length equals 13 residues. As DNA, the CDR3 is TGTGCCAGCAGCAGAGAGAGCGTATCGCCCCAGCATTTT. Translated: CASSRESVSPQHF.

This clonotype was found many times. This chain connects TRBV3-1 to TRBJ2-2; D may match TRBD1 or TRBD2 (5 bases each). CDR3 length: 16 residues. Trimming removed 6 bases from V and 7 bases from J, with 21 bases in between. Germline CDR1 LGHDT, CDR2 YNNKEL (reference sequence). CDR3 sequence reads: CASRHRDRSRGGELFF. In DNA, the CDR3 is TGTGCCAGCAGACATCGGGACCGCAGCCGGGGCGGGGAGCTGTTTTTT.

The chain has TRBV6-1 and TRBJ1-1; weak D call: TRBD1 (5 bases). Trimming pared 7 bases from V and 2 bases from J, leaving 8 bases between. CDR3 length: 12 residues. Germline V lookup: CDR1 MNHNS, CDR2 SASEGT. The CDR3 DNA is TGTGCCAGCAAAAGGGGAAACACTGAAGCTTTCTTT. Its translation: CASKRGNTEAFF.

A word on this clonotype: A much larger clone differs by one base, so this may be a read error. The genes are TRBV5-4 and TRBJ2-7; the match to TRBD2 covers 11 bases. J gave up 6 bases and V 2 bases, and 7 bases lay outside the gene matches. Germline CDR1 is SGHNT and CDR2 is YYREEE (reference sequence). CDR3 length equals 15 residues. The CDR3 protein is CASSLDSGRASEQYF. As DNA, the CDR3 is TGTGCCAGCAGCTTAGATAGCGGGAGGGCCTCCGAGCAGTACTTC.

In its sample, this clonotype was seen once. This chain joins TRBV28 and TRBJ2-2, with 9 bases that match TRBD2. The length of the CDR3 is 14 residues. With V trimmed by 6 bases and J by 9 bases, 8 bases remained unmatched. From germline, CDR1 is MDHEN and CDR2 SYDVKM. The chain's CDR3 is CASSRLAEWRELFF. Here the CDR3 DNA reads TGTGCCAGCAGCAGACTAGCGGAATGGCGGGAGCTGTTTTTT. The variable domain in full, with the rest retrieved from reference TRBV28 and TRBJ2-2, is DVKVTQSSRYLVKRTGEKVFLECVQDMDHENMFWYRQDPGLGLRLIYFSYDVKMKEKGDIPEGYSVSREKKERFSLILESASTNQTSMYLCASSRLAEWRELFFGEGSRLTVL.

This clonotype was seen a few times. V gene TRBV19 combines with J gene TRBJ1-5, with D hard to call. V gave up 3 bases and J gave up 6 bases, with 9 bases separating them. Germline V CDR1 and CDR2: LNHDA, SQIVND (reference sequence). The CDR3 totals 13 residues. The CDR3 protein is CASSIDIGQPQHF. The CDR3 coding sequence is TGTGCCAGTAGTATTGACATCGGTCAGCCCCAGCATTTT.

This clonotype was recorded at least ten times. The J gene is TRBJ1-1, the V gene TRBV3-1, with 7 bases identical to TRBD1. The V and J ends lost 4 bases and 7 bases, in that order; junction bases with no gene match: 6. Germline values: CDR1 LGHDT, CDR2 YNNKEL (reference sequence). The CDR3 has 13 amino acids. The CDR3 spells CASSPGGFGEAFF. CDR3 nucleotides: TGTGCCAGCAGCCCAGGGGGGTTTGGTGAAGCTTTCTTT. The variable domain in full, completed from reference TRBV3-1 and TRBJ1-1, reads DTAVSQTPKYLVTQMGNDKSIKCEQNLGHDTMYWYKQDSKKFLKIMFSYNNKELIINETVPNRFSPKSPDKAHLNLHINSLELGDSAVYFCASSPGGFGEAFFGQGTRLTVV.

This clonotype was recorded many times. V gene TRBV28 combines with J gene TRBJ1-5, with D uncertain. V was shortened by 2 bases and J by 6 bases, with 8 bases between the two germline ends. The CDR3 length is 13 residues. The germline CDR1 and CDR2 sequences are MDHEN and SYDVKM. The CDR3 protein is CASSLEPGQPQHF. The CDR3 coding sequence is TGTGCCAGCAGTTTAGAACCGGGTCAGCCCCAGCATTTT.

This clonotype was counted at least ten times. The rearrangement links TRBV11-2 to TRBJ1-1; perhaps TRBD1 as D (5 bases). This CDR3 comprises 16 residues. CDR1 is SGHAT, CDR2 FQNNGV, per germline. Trimming removed 5 bases from V and 10 bases from J, with 26 bases in between. The CDR3 bases are TGTGCCAGCAGCACGAAACAGAGCGGGGGGACTCGGGGAGCTTTCTTT. It encodes CASSTKQSGGTRGAFF.

This clonotype was counted at least ten times. The V gene is TRBV29-1, the J gene TRBJ1-1; TRBD1 matches 7 bases. The CDR3 consists of 13 residues. Germline loops: CDR1 SQVTM, CDR2 ANQGSEA. With 5 bases clipped from V and 6 bases from J, the junction kept 9 bases outside the gene matches. The CDR3 region is CSVRPSTGPEAFF. CDR3 in DNA: TGCAGCGTTAGACCTTCGACAGGGCCTGAAGCTTTCTTT. The entire variable domain, with the rest obtained from reference TRBV29-1 and TRBJ1-1, is as follows: SAVISQKPSRDICQRGTSLTIQCQVDSQVTMMFWYRQQPGQSLTLIATANQGSEATYESGFVIDKFPISRPNLTFSTLTVSNMSPEDSSIYLCSVRPSTGPEAFFGQGTRLTVV.

This clonotype was counted ten times or more. The chain carries TRBV29-1 and TRBJ1-2, with unresolved D. Germline lookup yields CDR1 SQVTM and CDR2 ANQGSEA. Trimming left V 0 bases short and J 4 bases short, with 15 bases between. CDR3 length: 15 amino acids. CDR3 nucleotides: TGCAGCGTTGAAGAGGTCCGGGAGGGAGGCTATGGCTACACCTTC. This gives the protein CSVEEVREGGYGYTF.

This clonotype was observed at least ten times. The chain has TRBV30 and TRBJ2-7; the D call may be TRBD1 or TRBD2 (5 bases each). The CDR3 runs 12 residues. V was cut by 3 bases and J by 6 bases, with 12 bases left in between. Germline CDR1 and CDR2: GTSNPN and SVGIG (reference sequence). The CDR3 sequence is CAWRIKRGEQYF. Written as DNA, the CDR3 is TGTGCCTGGAGGATCAAGAGGGGCGAGCAGTACTTC.

This clonotype was picked up a small number of times. V usage is TRBV6-1 and J usage is TRBJ2-7; 8 nucleotides match TRBD1. V dropped 9 bases and J dropped 5; count of bases not matched to a gene: 9. Germline V lookup: CDR1 MNHNS, CDR2 SASEGT. The CDR3 loop spans 13 amino acids. The CDR3 DNA reads TGTGCCAGGCAGACAGGGGTTTACGACGAGCAGTACTTC. Translation: CARQTGVYDEQYF.

This clonotype turned up a few times. This chain links TRBV19 with TRBJ2-5; D ambiguous. CDR1 and CDR2 from the germline V gene are LNHDA and SQIVND (reference sequence). This CDR3 is 14 amino acids long. V lost 2 bases and J 2 bases, leaving 9 bases between the germline ends. The CDR3 loop is CASSIFARQETQYF. The CDR3 bases are TGTGCCAGTAGTATATTCGCTAGGCAAGAGACCCAGTACTTC.

This clonotype has a count of ten or more. This chain uses TRBV11-2 with TRBJ2-5; D ambiguous. CDR1 and CDR2 (germline): SGHAT, FQNNGV. The CDR3 contains 11 residues. Trimming left V 1 base short and J 9 bases short, with 6 bases between. CDR3 nucleotides: TGTGCCAGCAGCTTAGGGTATGCCCAGTACTTC. It encodes CASSLGYAQYF.

As for this clonotype: A much larger clone differs from this one at a single base, so this may be a read error. Likely a read error: the CDR3 ends without its conserved phenylalanine or tryptophan. The J gene is TRBJ2-7, the V gene TRBV15, with 9 nucleotides matching TRBD1. Unmatched junction bases numbered 8, after V lost 2 bases and J lost 0 bases. This CDR3 spans 17 amino acids. Germline CDR1 and CDR2: LNHNV and YYDKDF (reference sequence). The DNA for the CDR3 is TGTGCCACCAGCAGACAAAACCGGGACAGGGTCTCCTACGAGCAGTACTCC. Translated, it gives CATSRQNRDRVSYEQYS.

The chain couples TRBV6-2 or TRBV6-3 to TRBJ2-3; TRBD1 aligns across 8 bases. Germline CDR1 reads MNHEY; CDR2 reads SVGEGT. The CDR3 covers 16 residues. Germline trimming cut 6 bases from V and 3 bases from J; bases unmatched to any gene: 11. The CDR3 protein is CASRSGGQRSTDTQYF. The CDR3 bases are TGTGCCAGCAGATCAGGGGGCCAACGGAGTACAGATACGCAGTATTTT.

In its sample, this clonotype was seen many times. This chain joins TRBV27 and TRBJ2-1, with TRBD1 as a possible D gene (6 bases). CDR3 size: 17 residues. With 5 bases removed from V and 5 bases from J, the gap between germline ends came to 22 bases. Per germline, CDR1 MNHEY and CDR2 SMNVEV (reference sequence). The CDR3 loop is CASSAGVGKQSDNEQFF. DNA for the CDR3: TGTGCCAGCAGTGCAGGGGTCGGAAAGCAGAGTGACAATGAGCAGTTCTTC.

This clonotype was picked up many times. The chain has TRBV18 and TRBJ2-1; no definite D call. The CDR3 sequence is 16 residues long. V lost 4 bases to trimming and J lost 5 bases, with 18 bases between them. Per germline, CDR1 KGHSH and CDR2 LQKENI. The CDR3 nucleotides are TGTGCCAGCTCACTCGCCCTCCAGGTGGTCCACAATGAGCAGTTCTTC. It codes for CASSLALQVVHNEQFF. Combining the CDR3 with reference TRBV18 and TRBJ2-1 gives the whole variable domain NAGVMQNPRHLVRRRGQEARLRCSPMKGHSHVYWYRQLPEEGLKFMVYLQKENIIDESGMPKERFSAEFPKEGPSILRIQQVVRGDSAAYFCASSLALQVVHNEQFFGPGTRLTVL.

This clonotype was observed a single time. This sequence may be a read error, since a much larger clone differs from it by one base. This chain uses TRBV30 with TRBJ2-2; tentative D call: TRBD2 (5 bases). CDR3 length: 11 residues. Looked up from germline, CDR1 is GTSNPN and CDR2 is SVGIG (reference sequence). CDR3 nucleotide sequence: TGTGCCTGGAGTTACACCGGGGAGCTGTCTTTT. Protein: CAWSYTGELSF. Full variable domain (rest looked up from reference TRBV30 and TRBJ2-2): SQTIHQWPATLVQPVGSPLSLECTVEGTSNPNLYWYRQAAGRGLQLLFYSVGIGQISSEVPQNLSASRPQDRQFILSSKKLLLSDSGFYLCAWSYTGELSFGEGSRLTVL.

Worth noting for this clonotype: A read error may account for a junction end that differs from germline. The gene calls are TRBV12-3 or TRBV12-4 and TRBJ2-7; 7 nucleotides line up with TRBD2. The CDR3 loop spans 15 amino acids. CDR3 region: CAGSPASGSSYEQYF. The DNA of the CDR3 is TGTGCCGGCAGCCCCGCTAGCGGAAGCTCCTACGAGCAGTACTTC.

This clonotype was observed a few times. V gene TRBV5-8 combines with J gene TRBJ2-1; D possibly uses TRBD1 or TRBD2 (6 bases each). V was clipped by 5 bases and J by 6 bases, with 24 bases between them. CDR3 length equals 17 residues. CDR1 and CDR2 (germline): SGHTS, YDEGEE. In DNA, the CDR3 is TGTGCCAGCAGTACTAAAGCCGGGGGCCCCATTGTCAATGAGCAGTTCTTC. Amino acid sequence: CASSTKAGGPIVNEQFF.

In this sample, this clonotype turned up many times. V is TRBV2 and J is TRBJ2-1; D is perhaps TRBD2 (7 bases). Trimming cost V 1 base and J 8 bases, with 15 bases left between them. Germline V lookup: CDR1 SNHLY, CDR2 FYNNEI. This CDR3 spans 15 amino acids. CDR3: CASSEGGGRLDEQFF. In DNA, the CDR3 is TGTGCCAGCAGTGAAGGGGGGGGCAGGCTGGATGAGCAGTTCTTC.

The table lists this clonotype with many counts. This chain uses TRBV28 with TRBJ2-1; tentative D call: TRBD1 (6 bases). The germline CDR1 and CDR2 sequences are MDHEN and SYDVKM. The CDR3 runs 16 residues. Trimming took off 8 bases at V and 2 bases at J, with 19 bases between the two ends. The CDR3 region has the DNA TGTGCCAGCTCCGGCGCTTGGGGACAACCCTACAATGAGCAGTTCTTC. Its protein is CASSGAWGQPYNEQFF.

This clonotype was counted at least ten times. The V call is TRBV7-3, the J call TRBJ1-1; D possibly corresponds to TRBD1 (5 bases). The CDR3 is 15 residues long. Germline V lookup: CDR1 SGHTA, CDR2 FQGTGA. V dropped 5 bases and J dropped 4 bases, with 17 bases sitting between them. The DNA of the CDR3 is TGTGCCAGCAGCGTCAGGGCGTGGGTGGGCACTGAAGCTTTCTTT. It encodes CASSVRAWVGTEAFF.

The chain has TRBV19 and TRBJ2-2, with unresolved D. Trimming left V 5 bases short and J 6 bases short, with 16 bases between. CDR3 size: 15 residues. Germline loops: CDR1 LNHDA, CDR2 SQIVND (reference sequence). CDR3 in amino acids: CASSRLGNLAGELFF. Written as DNA, the CDR3 is TGTGCCAGTAGTCGTTTGGGCAACTTGGCCGGGGAGCTGTTTTTT.

The gene calls are TRBV5-1 and TRBJ2-5; the D gene could be TRBD1 or TRBD2 (5 bases each). V lost 3 bases and J lost 5, with 14 bases in between. Per germline, CDR1 SGHRS and CDR2 YFSETQ. CDR3 length: 14 residues. In DNA form, the CDR3 reads TGCGCCAGCAGCTGGGACCAGGGTCGGGAGACCCAGTACTTC. This sequence encodes CASSWDQGRETQYF.

This clonotype appeared many times. V and J are TRBV12-3 or TRBV12-4 and TRBJ1-1; D gene uncertain. With 0 bases removed from V and 1 base from J, the gap between germline ends came to 6 bases. The CDR3 extends over 14 amino acids. CDR3 in amino acids: CASSLAGKNTEAFF. CDR3 coding DNA: TGTGCCAGCAGTTTAGCAGGAAAGAACACTGAAGCTTTCTTT.

V is TRBV19 and J is TRBJ2-2; 11 bases map to TRBD2. Per the germline V gene, CDR1 is LNHDA and CDR2 is SQIVND (reference sequence). CDR3 length: 14 residues. The V segment lost 9 bases and the J segment 7 bases; nucleotides outside the gene matches: 7. DNA for the CDR3: TGTGCCAGCAGGATAGCGGGAGGGGGCGGGGAGCTGTTTTTT. This encodes CASRIAGGGGELFF.